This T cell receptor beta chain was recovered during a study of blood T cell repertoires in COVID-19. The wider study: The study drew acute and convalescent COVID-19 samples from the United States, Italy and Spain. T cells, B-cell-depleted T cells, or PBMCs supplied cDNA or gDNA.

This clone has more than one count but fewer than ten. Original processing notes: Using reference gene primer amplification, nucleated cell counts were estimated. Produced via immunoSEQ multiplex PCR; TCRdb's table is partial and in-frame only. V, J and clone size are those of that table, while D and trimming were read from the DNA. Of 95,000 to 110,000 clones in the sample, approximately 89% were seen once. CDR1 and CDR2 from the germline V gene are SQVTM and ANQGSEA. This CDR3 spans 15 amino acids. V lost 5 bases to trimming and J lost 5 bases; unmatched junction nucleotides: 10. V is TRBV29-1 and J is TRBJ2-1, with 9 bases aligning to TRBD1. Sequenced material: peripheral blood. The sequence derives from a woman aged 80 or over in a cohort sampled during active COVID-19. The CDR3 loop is CSVHRGGQGNNEQFF. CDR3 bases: TGCAGCGTTCACAGAGGGGGACAGGGAAACAATGAGCAGTTCTTC.